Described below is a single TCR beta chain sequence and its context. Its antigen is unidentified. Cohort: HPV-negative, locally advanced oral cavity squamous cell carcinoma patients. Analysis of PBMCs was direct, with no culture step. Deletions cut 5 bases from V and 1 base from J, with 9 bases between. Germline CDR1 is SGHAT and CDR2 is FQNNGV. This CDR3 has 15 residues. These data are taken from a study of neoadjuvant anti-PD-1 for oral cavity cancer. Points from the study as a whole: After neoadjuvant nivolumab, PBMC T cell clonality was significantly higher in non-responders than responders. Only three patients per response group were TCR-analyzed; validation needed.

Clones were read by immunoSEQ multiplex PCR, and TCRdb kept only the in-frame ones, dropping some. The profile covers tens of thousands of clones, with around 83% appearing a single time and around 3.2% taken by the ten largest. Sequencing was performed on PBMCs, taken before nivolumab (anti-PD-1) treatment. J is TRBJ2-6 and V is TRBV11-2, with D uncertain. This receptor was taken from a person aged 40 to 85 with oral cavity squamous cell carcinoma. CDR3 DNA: TGTGCCAGCAGCCAGCTCGTGTCTGGGGCCAACGTCCTGACTTTC. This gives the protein CASSQLVSGANVLTF. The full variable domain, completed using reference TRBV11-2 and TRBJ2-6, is EAGVAQSPRYKIIEKRQSVAFWCNPISGHATLYWYQQILGQGPKLLIQFQNNGVVDDSQLPKDRFSAERLKGVDSTLKIQPAKLEDSAVYLCASSQLVSGANVLTFGAGSRLTVL.